This TCR beta chain was sequenced in a study of T cell repertoires in cytomegalovirus infection. Study overall: Public TCR beta signatures indicated both CMV infection and matching HLA type.

Study outcomes and limitations: The ex vivo response showed dominance by HLA-C-restricted CMV-specific TCR beta clonotypes. Cumulated frequencies of public TCR beta families served to identify carriers of CMV plus the relevant HLA.

In the case of this clonotype: The antigen remains undetermined.

V was clipped by 1 base and J by 1 base, with 11 bases between them. The CDR3 length is 14 residues. CDR1 is DFQATT, CDR2 SNEGSKA, per germline (reference sequence). TCRdb itself ran the reads through MiXCR, one entry per CDR3 protein. Of about 460,000 distinct CDR3 sequences detected, approximately 11% appear once; the ten largest clones hold about a tenth. The receptor's source is a human donor in good health (CMV status not recorded). Some clones in this sample may be carry-over from other donors' samples. The source material was PBMCs. V usage is TRBV20-1 and J usage is TRBJ2-7, with D possibly matching TRBD1 (6 bases). CDR3 in DNA: TGCAGTGCTAGAGGCTACAGGGCTTCCTACGAGCAGTACTTC. It codes for CSARGYRASYEQYF.